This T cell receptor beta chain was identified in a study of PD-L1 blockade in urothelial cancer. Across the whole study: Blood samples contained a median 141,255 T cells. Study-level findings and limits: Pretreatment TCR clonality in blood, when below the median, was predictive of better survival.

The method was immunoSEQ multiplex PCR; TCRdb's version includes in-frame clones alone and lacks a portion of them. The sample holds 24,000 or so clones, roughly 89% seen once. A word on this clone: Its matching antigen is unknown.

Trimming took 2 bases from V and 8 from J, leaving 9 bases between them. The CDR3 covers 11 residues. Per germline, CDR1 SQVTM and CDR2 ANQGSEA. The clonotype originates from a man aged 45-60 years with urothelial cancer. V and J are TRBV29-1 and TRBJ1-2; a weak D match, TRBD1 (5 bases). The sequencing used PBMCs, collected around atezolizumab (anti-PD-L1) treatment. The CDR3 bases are TGCAGCGTTGAAATAAGGGGAGGCTACACCTTC. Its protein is CSVEIRGGYTF.